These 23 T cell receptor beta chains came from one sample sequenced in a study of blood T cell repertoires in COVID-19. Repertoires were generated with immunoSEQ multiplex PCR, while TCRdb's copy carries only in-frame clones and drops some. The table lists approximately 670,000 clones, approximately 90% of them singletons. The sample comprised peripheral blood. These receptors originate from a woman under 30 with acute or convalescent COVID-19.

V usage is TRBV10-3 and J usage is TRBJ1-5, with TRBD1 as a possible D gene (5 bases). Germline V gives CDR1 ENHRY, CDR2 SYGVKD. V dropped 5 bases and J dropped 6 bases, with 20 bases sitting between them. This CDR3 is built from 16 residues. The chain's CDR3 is CAISPQGYLTGQPQHF. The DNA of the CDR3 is TGTGCCATCAGTCCCCAGGGTTACCTCACAGGTCAGCCCCAGCATTTT.

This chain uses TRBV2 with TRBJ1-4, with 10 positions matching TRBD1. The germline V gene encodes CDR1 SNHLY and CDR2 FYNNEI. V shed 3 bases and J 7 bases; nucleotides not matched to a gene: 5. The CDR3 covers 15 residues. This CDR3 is CASSDLRTGGEKLFF. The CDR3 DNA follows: TGTGCCAGCAGTGATTTAAGGACAGGGGGTGAAAAACTGTTTTTT.

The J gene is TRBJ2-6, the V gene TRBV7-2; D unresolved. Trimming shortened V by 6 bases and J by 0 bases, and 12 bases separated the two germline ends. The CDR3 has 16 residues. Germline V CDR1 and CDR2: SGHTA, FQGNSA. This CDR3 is CASSFAGTSGANVLTF. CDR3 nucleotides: TGTGCCAGCAGTTTTGCAGGTACCTCTGGGGCCAACGTCCTGACTTTC.

The CDR3 region is CASTWEGDLLFGYTF. DNA for the CDR3: TGTGCCAGCACTTGGGAGGGGGACCTTTTATTTGGCTACACCTTC. The chain uses TRBV5-6 and TRBJ1-2; the D gene is possibly TRBD1 (6 bases). The CDR3 runs to 15 residues. Germline lookup yields CDR1 SGHDT and CDR2 YYEEEE. V lost 6 bases and J lost 7, with 22 bases in between.

The CDR3 nucleotides are TGCGCCAGCAGCTTCGGACTAGCGGGGGGTTACGAGCAGTACTTC. Its translation: CASSFGLAGGYEQYF. The J gene is TRBJ2-7, the V gene TRBV5-1; 14 positions agree with TRBD2. The germline V gene encodes CDR1 SGHRS and CDR2 YFSETQ. CDR3 length: 15 amino acids. V dropped 2 bases and J dropped 4; count of bases not matched to a gene: 2.

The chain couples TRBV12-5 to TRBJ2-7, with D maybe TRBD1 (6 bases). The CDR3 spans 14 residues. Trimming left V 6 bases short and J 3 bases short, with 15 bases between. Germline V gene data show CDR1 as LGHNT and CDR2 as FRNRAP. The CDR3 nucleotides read TGTGCTAGTGGGAAACAGGGTTTAGACTACGAGCAGTACTTC. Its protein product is CASGKQGLDYEQYF.

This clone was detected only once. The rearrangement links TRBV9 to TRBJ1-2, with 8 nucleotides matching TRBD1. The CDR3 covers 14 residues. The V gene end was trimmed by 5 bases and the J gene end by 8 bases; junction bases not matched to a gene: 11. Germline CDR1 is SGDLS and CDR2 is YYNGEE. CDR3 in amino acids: CASRDDRGGRGYTF. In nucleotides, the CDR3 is TGTGCCAGCAGGGACGACAGGGGAGGTCGGGGCTACACCTTC.

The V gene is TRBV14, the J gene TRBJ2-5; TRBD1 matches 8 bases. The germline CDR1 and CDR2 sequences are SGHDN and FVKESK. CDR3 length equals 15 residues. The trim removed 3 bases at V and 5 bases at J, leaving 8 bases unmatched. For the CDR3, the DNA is TGTGCCAGCAGCCAGCCGACAGGGGTACGGGAGACCCAGTACTTC. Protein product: CASSQPTGVRETQYF.

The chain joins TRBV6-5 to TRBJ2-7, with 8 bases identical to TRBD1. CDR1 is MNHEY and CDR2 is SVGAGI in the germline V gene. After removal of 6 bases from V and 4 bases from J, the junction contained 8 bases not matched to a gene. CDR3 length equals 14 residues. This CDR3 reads CASSNDRGAYEQYF. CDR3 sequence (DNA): TGTGCCAGCAGCAATGACAGGGGAGCATACGAGCAGTACTTC.

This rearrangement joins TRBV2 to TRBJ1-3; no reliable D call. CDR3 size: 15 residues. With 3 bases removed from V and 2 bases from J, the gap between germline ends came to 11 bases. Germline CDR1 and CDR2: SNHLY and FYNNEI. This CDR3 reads CASSDRSTAGNTIYF. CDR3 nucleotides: TGTGCCAGCAGTGACAGGTCAACGGCTGGAAACACCATATATTTT.

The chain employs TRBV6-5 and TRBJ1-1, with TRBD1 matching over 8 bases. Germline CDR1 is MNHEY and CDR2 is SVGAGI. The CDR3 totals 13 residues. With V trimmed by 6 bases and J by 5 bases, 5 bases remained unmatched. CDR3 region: CASRGQVWTEAFF. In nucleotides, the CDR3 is TGTGCCAGCAGGGGACAGGTTTGGACTGAAGCTTTCTTT.

The CDR3 here is CASSEMGANEQFF. The CDR3 DNA sequence: TGTGCCAGCAGTGAGATGGGGGCCAATGAGCAGTTCTTC. The V gene is TRBV6-1, the J gene TRBJ2-1; D is possibly TRBD1 (6 bases). Germline CDR1 reads MNHNS; CDR2 reads SASEGT. This CDR3 spans 13 amino acids. V lost 3 bases and J 6 bases, leaving 9 bases between the germline ends.

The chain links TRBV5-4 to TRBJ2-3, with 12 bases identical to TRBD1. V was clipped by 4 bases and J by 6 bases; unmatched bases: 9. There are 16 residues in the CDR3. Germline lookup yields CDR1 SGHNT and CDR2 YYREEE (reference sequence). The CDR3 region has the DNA TGTGCCAGCAGCCCGGGTGGGACAGGGGGCTATGATACGCAGTATTTT. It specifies CASSPGGTGGYDTQYF.

CDR3 sequence: CASRVGQGNYGYTF. The CDR3 region has the DNA TGTGCCAGCAGAGTTGGGCAGGGCAACTATGGCTACACCTTC. The genes are TRBV2 and TRBJ1-2; D is perhaps TRBD1 (5 bases). Germline CDR1 is SNHLY and CDR2 is FYNNEI. Trimming left V 6 bases short and J 2 bases short, with 13 bases between. This CDR3 has 14 residues.

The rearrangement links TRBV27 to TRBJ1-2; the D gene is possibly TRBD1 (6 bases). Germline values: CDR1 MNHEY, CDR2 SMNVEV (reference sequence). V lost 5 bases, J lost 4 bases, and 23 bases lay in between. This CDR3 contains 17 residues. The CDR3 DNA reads TGTGCCAGCAGTCCCCAGACCGGTACAGGGATGGGCTATGGCTACACCTTC. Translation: CASSPQTGTGMGYGYTF.

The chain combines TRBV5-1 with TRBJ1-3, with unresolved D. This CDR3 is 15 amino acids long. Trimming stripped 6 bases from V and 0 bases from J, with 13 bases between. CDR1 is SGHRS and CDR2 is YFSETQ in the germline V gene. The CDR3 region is CASKREPSSGNTIYF. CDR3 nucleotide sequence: TGCGCCAGCAAGCGAGAGCCGAGCTCTGGAAACACCATATATTTT.

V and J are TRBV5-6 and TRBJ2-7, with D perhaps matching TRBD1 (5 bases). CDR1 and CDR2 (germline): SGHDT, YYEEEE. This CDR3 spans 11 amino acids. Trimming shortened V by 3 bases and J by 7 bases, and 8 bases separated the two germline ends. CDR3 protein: CASSWGGEQYF. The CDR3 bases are TGTGCCAGCAGCTGGGGCGGAGAGCAGTACTTC.

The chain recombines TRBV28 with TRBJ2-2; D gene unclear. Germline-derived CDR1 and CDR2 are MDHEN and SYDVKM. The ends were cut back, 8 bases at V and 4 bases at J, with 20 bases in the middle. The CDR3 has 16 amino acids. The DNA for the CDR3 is TGTGCCAGCGCGCCGGTAAGCGCTGTAGGCACCGGGGAGCTGTTTTTT. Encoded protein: CASAPVSAVGTGELFF.

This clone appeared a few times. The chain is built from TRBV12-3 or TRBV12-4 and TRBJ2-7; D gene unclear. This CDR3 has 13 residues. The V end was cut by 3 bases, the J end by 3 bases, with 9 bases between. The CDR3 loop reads CASSLYPGYEQYF. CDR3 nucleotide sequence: TGTGCCAGCAGTTTGTACCCGGGCTACGAGCAGTACTTC.

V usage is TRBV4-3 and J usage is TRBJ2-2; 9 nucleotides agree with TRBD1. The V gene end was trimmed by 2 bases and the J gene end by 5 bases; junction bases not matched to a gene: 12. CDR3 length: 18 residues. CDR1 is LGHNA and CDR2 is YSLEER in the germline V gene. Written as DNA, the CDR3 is TGCGCCAGCAGCCAATTTATTCCTATAGGACAGGGGACCGGGGAGCTGTTTTTT. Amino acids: CASSQFIPIGQGTGELFF.

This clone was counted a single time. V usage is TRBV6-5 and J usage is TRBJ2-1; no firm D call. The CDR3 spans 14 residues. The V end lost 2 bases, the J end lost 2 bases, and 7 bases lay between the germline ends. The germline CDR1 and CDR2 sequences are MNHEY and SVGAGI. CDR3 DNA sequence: TGTGCCAGCAGTTACAATAGTCCCTACAATGAGCAGTTCTTC. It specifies CASSYNSPYNEQFF.

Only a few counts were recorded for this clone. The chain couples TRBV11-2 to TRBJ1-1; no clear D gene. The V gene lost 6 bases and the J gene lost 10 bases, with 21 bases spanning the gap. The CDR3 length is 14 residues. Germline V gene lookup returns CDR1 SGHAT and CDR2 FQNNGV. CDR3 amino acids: CASSPGLGSLGAFF. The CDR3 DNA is TGTGCCAGCAGTCCCGGTTTGGGCTCTTTGGGAGCTTTCTTT. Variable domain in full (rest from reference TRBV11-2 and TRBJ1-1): EAGVAQSPRYKIIEKRQSVAFWCNPISGHATLYWYQQILGQGPKLLIQFQNNGVVDDSQLPKDRFSAERLKGVDSTLKIQPAKLEDSAVYLCASSPGLGSLGAFFGQGTRLTVV.

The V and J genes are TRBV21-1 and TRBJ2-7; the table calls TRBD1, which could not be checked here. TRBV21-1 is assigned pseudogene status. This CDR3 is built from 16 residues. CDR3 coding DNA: TGTGCCAGCACCAATCCGGGACAGAACCTCTCCTACGAGCAGTACTTC. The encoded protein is CASTNPGQNLSYEQYF.